This is a list of T cell receptor beta chains from one sample in a study of T cells in localized non-small cell lung cancer. TCRdb keeps only in-frame clones here, not all; method: immunoSEQ multiplex PCR. The table has tens of thousands of clones, approximately 80% seen once; the top ten hold almost 8%. The source material was PBMCs, sampled before any cancer treatment. The receptors were gathered from a man between 35 and 75 years old with stage II lung adenocarcinoma. The CDR3 runs from the conserved cysteine through the conserved F or W. D genes are given only for firm matches. Part of the rows lack a size; the others show once, few, many or a class for expanded clones.

size	D	V	J	DNA	CDR3
few	.	TRBV7-2	TRBJ1-2	TGTGCCAGCAGCCCCACAGGGAGCGGCTACACCTTC	CASSPTGSGYTF
.	TRBD2	TRBV4-3	TRBJ2-3	TGCGCCAGCAGCCAAGGGGGTAGCGGGAGTGATACGCAGTATTTT	CASSQGGSGSDTQYF
.	.	TRBV28	TRBJ2-3	TGTGCCAGCAGACCCGGGGGCGGGGCAGATACGCAGTATTTT	CASRPGGGADTQYF
.	.	TRBV7-9	TRBJ2-7	TGTGCCAGCAGCTCTTCAGGGACTCAGAATTACGAGCAGTACTTC	CASSSSGTQNYEQYF
.	.	TRBV14	TRBJ2-5	TGTGCCAGCAGCCGAAACCAAGAGACCCAGTACTTC	CASSRNQETQYF
once	.	TRBV7-9	TRBJ2-3	TGTGCCAGCAGCTTGGGAGAATTCACAGATACGCAGTATTTT	CASSLGEFTDTQYF
.	.	TRBV6-1	TRBJ1-2	TGTGCCAGCAGTGTACTACGCGGGCGGGGCGGCTACACCTTC	CASSVLRGRGGYTF
.	TRBD1	TRBV2	TRBJ1-1	TGTGCCAGCATGGCAGGGGGCGCTTCTGAAGCTTTCTTT	CASMAGGASEAFF
.	TRBD1	TRBV4-3	TRBJ1-4	TGCGCCAGCAGCCAAGATTTAGGGGGCGTAGATGAAAAACTGTTTTTT	CASSQDLGGVDEKLFF
.	.	TRBV7-2	TRBJ1-5	TGTGCCAGCAGCTTAGGTGGAGGGGGACGCCAGCCCCAGCATTTT	CASSLGGGGRQPQHF
.	.	TRBV14	TRBJ1-1	TGTGCCAGCAGCCCCGGGTTGAACACTGAAGCTTTCTTT	CASSPGLNTEAFF
.	TRBD1	TRBV7-2	TRBJ1-1	TGTGCCAGCAGCCCCAACGCAGGGGGCACTGAAGCTTTCTTT	CASSPNAGGTEAFF
.	TRBD1	TRBV6-1	TRBJ1-1	TGTGCCAGCGTCCCGCCAGACAGGGGATTATCTGAAGCTTTCTTT	CASVPPDRGLSEAFF
.	.	TRBV5-6	TRBJ2-3	TGTGCCAGCAGCTTGGGTCTAGCCCCCCTGAGCACAGATACGCAGTATTTT	CASSLGLAPLSTDTQYF
.	.	TRBV6-5	TRBJ1-4	TGTGCCAGCACTCTAAGGAGCGGCTATGAAAAACTGTTTTTT	CASTLRSGYEKLFF
.	.	TRBV5-4	TRBJ2-2	TGTGCCAGCAGCTTGGCCTTAGGAGGGGAGCTGTTTTTT	CASSLALGGELFF
.	.	TRBV2	TRBJ1-3	TGTGCCAGCAGTGAGGAAGCGTGGTCTGGAAACACCATATATTTT	CASSEEAWSGNTIYF
.	.	TRBV10-3	TRBJ2-7	TGTGCCATCAGTGAGTCCAACTCCTACGAGCAGTACTTC	CAISESNSYEQYF
.	.	TRBV7-2	TRBJ1-2	TGTGCCAGCAGTCCCACCCCCTCCAACTATGGCTACACCTTC	CASSPTPSNYGYTF
.	.	TRBV27	TRBJ2-7	TGTGCCAGCAGACGCCAGACCGGACGCTACGAGCAGTACTTC	CASRRQTGRYEQYF
.	TRBD2	TRBV18	TRBJ2-1	TGTGCCAGCTCACCCGTTAGCGGGGCGTACAATGAGCAGTTCTTC	CASSPVSGAYNEQFF
.	TRBD1	TRBV2	TRBJ2-2	TGTGCCAGCAGTACCAGACAGGGGCAGGACACCGGGGAGCTGTTTTTT	CASSTRQGQDTGELFF
.	.	TRBV27	TRBJ1-2	TGTGCCAGCAGTTGGGCAGGGGCGGATGGCTACACCTTC	CASSWAGADGYTF
once	.	TRBV6-5	TRBJ1-2	TGTGCCAGCAGTTACGCGGCTAACTATGGCTACACCTTC	CASSYAANYGYTF
.	TRBD2	TRBV11-1	TRBJ2-5	TGTGCCAGCAGCTTACAAAATAGCGGGAGGAACCCCATTGCGACCCAGTACTTC	CASSLQNSGRNPIATQYF
.	TRBD2	TRBV18	TRBJ2-1	TGTGCCAGCTCTGGGACTAGCGGGGGGTTCTCCTACAATGAGCAGTTCTTC	CASSGTSGGFSYNEQFF
.	TRBD1	TRBV12-5	TRBJ1-2	TGTGCTAGTGGTTTCGCTACCGGGACAGGGGCGGGAGGCTACACCTTC	CASGFATGTGAGGYTF
.	TRBD2	TRBV9	TRBJ2-3	TGTGCCAGCAGCGGGACTAGCGGAAGCCAAGATACGCAGTATTTT	CASSGTSGSQDTQYF
few	TRBD1	TRBV9	TRBJ1-2	TGTGCCAGCAGCGAGAGGACAGGTTTAGGGAACTATGGCTACACCTTC	CASSERTGLGNYGYTF
once	.	TRBV6-6	TRBJ2-1	TGTGCCAGCAGTTACAGGGACAATGAGCAGTTCTTC	CASSYRDNEQFF
.	TRBD1	TRBV19	TRBJ2-4	TGTGCCAGTAGTCCCGGGACAGGGGCGAACATTCAGTACTTC	CASSPGTGANIQYF
.	.	TRBV9	TRBJ1-2	TGTGCCAGCAGCGTAGGTGGGCAGGGGAGGTCTGGCTACACCTTC	CASSVGGQGRSGYTF
.	.	TRBV7-2	TRBJ2-1	TGTGCCAGCAGCTTAGCCCTAAATGAGCAGTTCTTC	CASSLALNEQFF
.	.	TRBV6-4	TRBJ2-3	TGTGCCAGCAGTGAGGGCCCCGGGACAGATACGCAGTATTTT	CASSEGPGTDTQYF
.	.	TRBV5-1	TRBJ2-6	TGCGCCAGCAGTTTGACAGGAACCTCTGGGGCCAACGTCCTGACTTTC	CASSLTGTSGANVLTF
.	.	TRBV10-2	TRBJ2-2	TGCGCCAGCAGTGAGTCCGGGACTGCCACCGGGGAGCTGTTTTTT	CASSESGTATGELFF
once	.	TRBV28	TRBJ1-1	TGTGCCAGCAGTACCCAGGGTATCACTGAAGCTTTCTTT	CASSTQGITEAFF
medium-sized	.	TRBV25-1	TRBJ1-6	TGTGCCAGCAGTGAGGCACTCAGGAGTTCACCCCTCCACTTT	CASSEALRSSPLHF
.	.	TRBV5-1	TRBJ1-2	TGCGCCAGCAGCTTGGCAGGGGCAGGGTCGGCTAACTATGGCTACACCTTC	CASSLAGAGSANYGYTF
.	.	TRBV27	TRBJ2-7	TGTGCCAGCAGTTCTCCCTCGACTAGGAACGAGCAGTACTTC	CASSSPSTRNEQYF
.	.	TRBV12-1	TRBJ2-1	TGTGCCAGCAGCCCCACCGACAGGGGTTTCATCTTC	CASSPTDRGFIF
.	.	TRBV16	TRBJ1-5	TGTGCCAGCAGCCCAGCCCCGGGACAAAATAACAATCAGCCCCAGCATTTT	CASSPAPGQNNNQPQHF
.	.	TRBV30	TRBJ2-6	TGTGCCTGTTTAGGGTCTGGGGCCAACGTCCTGACTTTC	CACLGSGANVLTF
.	.	TRBV9	TRBJ1-2	TGTGCCAGCAGCCCCCGTGGGGAGACAGGTCTTATGAGGAGCTACACCTTC	CASSPRGETGLMRSYTF
.	TRBD2	TRBV10-3	TRBJ2-5	TGTGCCATCAGTGAGACTAGCGGTTACCAAGAGACCCAGTACTTC	CAISETSGYQETQYF
.	.	TRBV6-6	TRBJ1-4	TGTGCCAGCAGTTGGGGTGGCACTCCAACTAATGAAAAACTGTTTTTT	CASSWGGTPTNEKLFF
.	.	TRBV27	TRBJ2-7	TGTGCCAGCAGTTCCTTGGGGGGCTGGGACGAGCAGTACTTC	CASSSLGGWDEQYF
.	.	TRBV5-1	TRBJ2-5	TGCGCCAGCAGCCTCCAAGAGACCCAGTACTTC	CASSLQETQYF
.	TRBD1	TRBV10-2	TRBJ1-1	TGCGCCAGCAGTGTAGCGGGACAGGAGAACACTGAAGCTTTCTTT	CASSVAGQENTEAFF
.	.	TRBV4-1	TRBJ1-5	TGCGCCAGCAGCCTCCGGGTCGGGGGCAATCAGCCCCAGCATTTT	CASSLRVGGNQPQHF
.	TRBD2	TRBV4-2	TRBJ2-5	TGTGCCAGCAGCCAAGAAGGGCCCTTTAGCGGGGGGCAAGAGACCCAGTACTTC	CASSQEGPFSGGQETQYF
.	.	TRBV11-2	TRBJ2-7	TGTGCCAGCAAACACCCGGGGACCTACGAGCAGTACTTC	CASKHPGTYEQYF
.	.	TRBV27	TRBJ2-7	TGTGCCAGCAGTAAGCACCCCTACGAGCAGTACTTC	CASSKHPYEQYF
.	.	TRBV18	TRBJ1-3	TGTGCCAGCTCACCGTCAGGCTCTGGAAACACCATATATTTT	CASSPSGSGNTIYF
.	.	TRBV2	TRBJ1-4	TGTGCCAGCACCCGGCTGGGAACAGAAAATAATGAAAAACTGTTTTTT	CASTRLGTENNEKLFF
.	TRBD1	TRBV10-3	TRBJ2-1	TGTGCCATCAGTGGGGACAGGGGCGAATACAATGAGCAGTTCTTC	CAISGDRGEYNEQFF
.	TRBD2	TRBV7-2	TRBJ2-3	TGTGCCAGCAGCTTAGAAGGCTTCGGGGGGGATACGCAGTATTTT	CASSLEGFGGDTQYF
.	TRBD1	TRBV4-1	TRBJ1-1	TGCGCCAGCAGCCGGGTAGGGGGCAACACTGAAGCTTTCTTT	CASSRVGGNTEAFF